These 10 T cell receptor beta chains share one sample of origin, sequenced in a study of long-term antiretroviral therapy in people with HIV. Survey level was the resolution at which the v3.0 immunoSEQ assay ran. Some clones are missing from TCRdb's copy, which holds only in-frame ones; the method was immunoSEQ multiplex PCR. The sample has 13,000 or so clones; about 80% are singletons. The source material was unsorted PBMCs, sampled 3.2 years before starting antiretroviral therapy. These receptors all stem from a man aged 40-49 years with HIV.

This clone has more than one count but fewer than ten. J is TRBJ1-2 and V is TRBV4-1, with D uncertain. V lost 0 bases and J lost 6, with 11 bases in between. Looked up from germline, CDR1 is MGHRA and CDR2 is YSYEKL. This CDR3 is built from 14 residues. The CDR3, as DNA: TGCGCCAGCAGCCAAGATTCGGGGAACAATGGCTACACCTTC. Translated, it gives CASSQDSGNNGYTF.

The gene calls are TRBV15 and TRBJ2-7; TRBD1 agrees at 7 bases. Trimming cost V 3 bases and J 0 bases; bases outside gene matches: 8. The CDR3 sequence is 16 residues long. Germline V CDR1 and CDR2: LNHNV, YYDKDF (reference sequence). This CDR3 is CATSSGIGDSSYEQYF. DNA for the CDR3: TGTGCCACCAGCAGTGGAATAGGGGACAGCTCCTACGAGCAGTACTTC.

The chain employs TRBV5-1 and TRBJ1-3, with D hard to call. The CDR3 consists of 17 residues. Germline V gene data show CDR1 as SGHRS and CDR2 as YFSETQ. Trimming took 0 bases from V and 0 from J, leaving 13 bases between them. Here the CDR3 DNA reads TGCGCCAGCAGCTTGGTAGGAGCCTCCAACTCTGGAAACACCATATATTTT. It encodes CASSLVGASNSGNTIYF.

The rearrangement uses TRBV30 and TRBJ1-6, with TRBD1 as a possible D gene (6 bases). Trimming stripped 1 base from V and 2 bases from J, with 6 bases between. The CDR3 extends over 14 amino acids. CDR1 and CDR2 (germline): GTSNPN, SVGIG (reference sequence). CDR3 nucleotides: TGTGCCTGGAGTGGACAGGCCTATAATTCACCCCTCCACTTT. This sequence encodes CAWSGQAYNSPLHF.

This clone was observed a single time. The CDR3 nucleotides are TGTGCCAGCAGATTCTCTGGGGCCAACGTCCTGACTTTC. The encoded protein is CASRFSGANVLTF. The genes are TRBV6-5 and TRBJ2-6, with D hard to call. The germline V gene encodes CDR1 MNHEY and CDR2 SVGAGI. V was shortened by 6 bases and J by 0 bases, with 3 bases between the two germline ends. The CDR3 has 13 amino acids.

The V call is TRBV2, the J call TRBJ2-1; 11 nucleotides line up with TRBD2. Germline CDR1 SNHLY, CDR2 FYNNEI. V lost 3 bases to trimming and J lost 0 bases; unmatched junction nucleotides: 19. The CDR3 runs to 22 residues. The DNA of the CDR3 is TGTGCCAGCAGTGATTCAGGCCCTCTAGCGGGGGGCCTCCCGAGCTCCTACAATGAGCAGTTCTTC. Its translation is CASSDSGPLAGGLPSSYNEQFF.

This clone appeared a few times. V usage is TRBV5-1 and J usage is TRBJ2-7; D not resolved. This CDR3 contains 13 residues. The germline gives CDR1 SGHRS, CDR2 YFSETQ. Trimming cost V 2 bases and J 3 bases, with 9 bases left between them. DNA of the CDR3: TGCGCCAGCAGCTTTGGACCACGCTACGAGCAGTACTTC. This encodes CASSFGPRYEQYF.

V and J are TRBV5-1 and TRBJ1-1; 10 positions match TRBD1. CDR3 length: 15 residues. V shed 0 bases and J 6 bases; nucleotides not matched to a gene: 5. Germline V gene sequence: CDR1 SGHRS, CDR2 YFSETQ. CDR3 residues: CASSLVPGQGAEAFF. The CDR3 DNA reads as TGCGCCAGCAGCTTGGTCCCTGGACAGGGGGCTGAAGCTTTCTTT.

As DNA, the CDR3 is TGCAGTGTCCCCTTCGATACGCAGTATTTT. This translates into CSVPFDTQYF. This rearrangement joins TRBV20-1 to TRBJ2-3, with no clear D. Germline V CDR1 and CDR2: DFQATT, SNEGSKA (reference sequence). This CDR3 has 10 amino acids. The V and J ends lost 7 bases and 6 bases respectively, with 8 bases between them.

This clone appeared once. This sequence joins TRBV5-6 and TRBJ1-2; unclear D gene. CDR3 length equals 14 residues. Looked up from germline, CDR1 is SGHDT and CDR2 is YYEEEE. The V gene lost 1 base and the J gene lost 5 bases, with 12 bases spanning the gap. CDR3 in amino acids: CASSLFERGYGYTF. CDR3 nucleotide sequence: TGTGCCAGCAGCTTGTTCGAAAGAGGGTATGGCTACACCTTC.